Below are 9 T cell receptor beta chains sequenced from a single sample in a study of T cells after yellow fever vaccination. MiXCR, applied by TCRdb to the 5' RACE reads, yields one record per CDR3 protein. The sample includes under 550,000 distinct CDR3 sequences, 20% to 25% of them seen just once. Material: PBMCs, obtained roughly 20 days after the first yellow fever vaccination. These TCRs come from a man younger than 35 who received the YFV17D yellow fever vaccine.

Remarks on this clonotype: At one of its ends the junction is not consistent with the germline gene, which may arise from a read error. This chain uses TRBV7-7 with TRBJ2-2; D remains ambiguous. This CDR3 is built from 13 residues. CDR1 and CDR2 (germline): SSHAT, FNYEAQ (reference sequence). CDR3 in amino acids: CASSLREDGELFF. The DNA of the CDR3 is TGTGCTAGCAGCTTACGAGAGGACGGGGAGCTGTTTTTT.

This clonotype has more than one count but fewer than ten. The chain has TRBV5-8 and TRBJ1-1, with 7 bases matching TRBD1. J lost 4 bases, V lost 4 bases, and 10 bases had no gene match. Germline-derived CDR1 and CDR2 are SGHTS and YDEGEE. CDR3 size: 15 residues. The CDR3 DNA reads TGTGCCAGCAGCAAGTTAATAGGGGGCCGCACTGAAGCTTTCTTT. It encodes CASSKLIGGRTEAFF.

The genes are TRBV23-1 and TRBJ2-7; 9 bases fit TRBD1. TRBV23-1 is noted as an ORF with a role that remains uncertain. The CDR3 runs 15 residues. Trimming cost V 2 bases and J 2 bases; bases outside gene matches: 4. CDR3 residues: CASSQDRGTAYEQYV. DNA for the CDR3: TGCGCCAGCAGTCAAGACAGGGGGACCGCCTACGAGCAGTACGTC.

This clonotype occurred many times. This chain uses TRBV7-2 with TRBJ2-2; D ambiguous. The CDR3 spans 12 residues. CDR1 is SGHTA, CDR2 FQGNSA, per germline. Trimming shortened V by 6 bases and J by 5 bases, and 7 bases separated the two germline ends. In DNA, the CDR3 is TGTGCCAGCAGTTCGAGAACCGGGGAGCTGTTTTTT. It translates to CASSSRTGELFF. The full variable domain, its missing parts supplied by reference TRBV7-2 and TRBJ2-2, is GAGVSQSPSNKVTEKGKDVELRCDPISGHTALYWYRQSLGQGLEFLIYFQGNSAPDKSGLPSDRFSAERTGGSVSTLTIQRTQQEDSAVYLCASSSRTGELFFGEGSRLTVL.

The chain uses TRBV19 and TRBJ2-1; 8 nucleotides match TRBD1. The CDR3 runs to 17 residues. CDR1 LNHDA and CDR2 SQIVND come from the germline V gene (reference sequence). Trimming removed 4 bases from V and 4 bases from J; junction bases left unmatched: 12. CDR3 nucleotide sequence: TGTGCCAGTAGTACCGACTCAGGGGGCCTAGGTTACAATGAGCAGTTCTTC. It encodes CASSTDSGGLGYNEQFF.

V usage is TRBV7-8 and J usage is TRBJ2-3; D is possibly TRBD1 (6 bases). Trimming pared 7 bases from V and 2 bases from J, leaving 16 bases between. CDR1 is SGHVS, CDR2 FQNEAQ, per germline. This CDR3 has 15 residues. CDR3 amino acids: CASTWGRAFTDTQYF. For the CDR3, the DNA is TGTGCCAGCACCTGGGGGCGCGCTTTCACAGATACGCAGTATTTT.

This clonotype came up a few times. The V gene is TRBV20-1, the J gene TRBJ1-6; D is undetermined. This CDR3 spans 12 amino acids. Germline CDR1 reads DFQATT; CDR2 reads SNEGSKA (reference sequence). The V and J ends lost 1 base and 7 bases respectively, with 5 bases between them. CDR3 bases: TGCAGTGCTAGAGGCCCCAATTCACCCCTCCACTTT. Translation gives CSARGPNSPLHF.

With respect to this clonotype: This could be a read error, since a much larger clone is one nucleotide away. This chain connects TRBV7-2 to TRBJ2-1; a weak D match, TRBD1 (6 bases). This CDR3 region has 16 residues. Germline V gene sequence: CDR1 SGHTA, CDR2 FQGNSA. Here the CDR3 DNA reads TGTGCCGGCAGCTTAGGGTGGGGGCGCACCTACAATGAGCAGTTCTTC. This encodes CAGSLGWGRTYNEQFF.

The J gene is TRBJ2-5, the V gene TRBV29-1; perhaps TRBD2 as D (5 bases). The CDR3 is 11 residues long. V was shortened by 4 bases and J by 4 bases, with 7 bases between the two germline ends. In germline, CDR1 is SQVTM, CDR2 ANQGSEA. The CDR3 DNA is TGCAGCGTTGCCCGGGGAGAGACCCAGTACTTC. Its protein is CSVARGETQYF.